This T cell receptor (beta chain) was captured by sequencing in a study of T cell repertoires in cytomegalovirus infection. As for this clonotype: Its matching antigen is unknown.

Each CDR3 protein is one row after TCRdb ran MiXCR on the reads. The table has hundreds of thousands of distinct CDR3 sequences, about 42% seen once. The CDR3 runs to 13 residues. Germline CDR1 and CDR2: DFQATT and SNEGSKA (reference sequence). Deletions cut 4 bases from V and 1 base from J, with 11 bases between. The TCR sequence derives from a human donor in good health (CMV status not recorded). Some clones in this sample may be carry-over from other donors' samples. Sequencing used cultured PBMCs, obtained from culture after CMV antigen stimulation. The V and J genes are TRBV20-1 and TRBJ2-7; D call uncertain. CDR3 DNA: TGCAGTGCTATCCCTAACCCTTCCTACGAGCAGTACTTC. Its protein is CSAIPNPSYEQYF.